The clone carrying this TCR beta chain was detected only a few times. The source of the sample is a study of CD8+ T cells in alopecia areata. Study context: Severity scores in treated patients reflected the percentage of scalp affected.

This CDR3 has 13 residues. V was shortened by 4 bases and J by 0 bases, with 4 bases between the two germline ends. The germline V gene encodes CDR1 KGHSH and CDR2 LQKENI. After isolation, RNA underwent reverse transcription to generate cDNA as the sequencing template. TCRdb keeps only in-frame clones here, not all; method: immunoSEQ multiplex PCR. The sample yields 150,000 to 200,000 clones, roughly 50% seen once. The treatment here: oral pan-JAK inhibitor, 5-10 mg twice daily. PBMCs were stained for CD3, CD4 and CD8, and CD4+ and CD8+ T cells were sorted. The TCR sequence derives from a human donor with alopecia areata. Sequencing used CD4+ T cells sorted from blood, obtained at week 24, from a patient treated with tofacitinib. The rearrangement joins TRBV18 to TRBJ1-5, with D hard to call. CDR3 in amino acids: CASSLGSNQPQHF. The CDR3 coding sequence is TGTGCCAGCTCACTGGGTAGCAATCAGCCCCAGCATTTT.